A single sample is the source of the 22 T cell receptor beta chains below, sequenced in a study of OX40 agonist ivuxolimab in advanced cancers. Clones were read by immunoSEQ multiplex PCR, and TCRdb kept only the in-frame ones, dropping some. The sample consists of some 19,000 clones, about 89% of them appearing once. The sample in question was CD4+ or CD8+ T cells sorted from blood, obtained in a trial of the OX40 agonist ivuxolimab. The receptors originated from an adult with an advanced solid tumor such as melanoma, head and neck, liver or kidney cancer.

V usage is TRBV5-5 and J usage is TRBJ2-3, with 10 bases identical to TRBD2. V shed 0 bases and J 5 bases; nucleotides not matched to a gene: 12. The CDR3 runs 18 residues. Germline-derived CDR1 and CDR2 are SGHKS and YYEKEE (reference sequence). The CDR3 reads CASSLAELAGPTRDTQYF. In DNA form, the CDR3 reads TGTGCCAGCAGCTTGGCCGAACTAGCGGGGCCCACACGAGATACGCAGTATTTT.

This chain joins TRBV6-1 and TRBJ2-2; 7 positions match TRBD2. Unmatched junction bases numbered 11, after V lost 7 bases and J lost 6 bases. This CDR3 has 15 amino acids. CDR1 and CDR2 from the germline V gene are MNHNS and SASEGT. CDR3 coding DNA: TGTGCCAGCATTCCAGGACTAGGAGGACCCGGGGAGCTGTTTTTT. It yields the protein CASIPGLGGPGELFF.

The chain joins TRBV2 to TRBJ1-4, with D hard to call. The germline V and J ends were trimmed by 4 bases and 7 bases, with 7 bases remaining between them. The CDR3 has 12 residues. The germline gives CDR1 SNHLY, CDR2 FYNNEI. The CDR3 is CASSVESEKLFF. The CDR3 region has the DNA TGTGCCAGCAGTGTCGAAAGTGAAAAACTGTTTTTT.

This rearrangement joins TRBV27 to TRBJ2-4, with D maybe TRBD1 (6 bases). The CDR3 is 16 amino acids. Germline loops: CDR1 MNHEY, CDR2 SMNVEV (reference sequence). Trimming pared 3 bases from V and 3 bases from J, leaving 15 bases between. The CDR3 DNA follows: TGTGCCAGCAGTTTGGGGACCACAGGGAACAAAAACATTCAGTACTTC. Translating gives CASSLGTTGNKNIQYF.

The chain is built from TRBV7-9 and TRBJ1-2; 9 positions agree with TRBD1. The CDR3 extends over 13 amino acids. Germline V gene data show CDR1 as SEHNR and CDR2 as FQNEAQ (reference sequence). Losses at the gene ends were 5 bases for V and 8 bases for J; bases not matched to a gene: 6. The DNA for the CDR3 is TGTGCCAGCAGCCCAAGGACAGGGGACGGCTACACCTTC. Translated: CASSPRTGDGYTF.

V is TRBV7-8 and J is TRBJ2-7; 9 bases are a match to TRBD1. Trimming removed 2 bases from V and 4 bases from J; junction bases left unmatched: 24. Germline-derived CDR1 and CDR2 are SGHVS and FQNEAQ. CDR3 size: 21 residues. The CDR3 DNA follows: TGTGCCAGCAGCTTACCAACTAGGACAGGGGAAGTCAAACTAGAAGGTTACGAGCAGTACTTC. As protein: CASSLPTRTGEVKLEGYEQYF.

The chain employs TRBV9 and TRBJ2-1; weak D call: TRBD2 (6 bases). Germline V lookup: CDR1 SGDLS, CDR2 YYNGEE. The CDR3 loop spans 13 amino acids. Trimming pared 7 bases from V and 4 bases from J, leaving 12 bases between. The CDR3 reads CASGAGLYNEQFF. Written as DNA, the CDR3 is TGTGCCAGCGGGGCGGGACTTTACAATGAGCAGTTCTTC.

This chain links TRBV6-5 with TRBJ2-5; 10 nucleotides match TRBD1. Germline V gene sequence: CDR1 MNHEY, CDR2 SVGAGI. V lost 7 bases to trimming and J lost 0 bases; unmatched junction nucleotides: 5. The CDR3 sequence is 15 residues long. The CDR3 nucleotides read TGTGCCAGCATTCCCGGGACAGGGGACCAAGAGACCCAGTACTTC. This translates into CASIPGTGDQETQYF.

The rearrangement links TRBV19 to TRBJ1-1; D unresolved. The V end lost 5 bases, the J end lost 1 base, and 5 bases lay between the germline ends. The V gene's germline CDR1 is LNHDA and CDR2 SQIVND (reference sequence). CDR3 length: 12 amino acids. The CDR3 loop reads CASSWGNTEAFF. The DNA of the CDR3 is TGTGCCAGTAGTTGGGGGAACACTGAAGCTTTCTTT.

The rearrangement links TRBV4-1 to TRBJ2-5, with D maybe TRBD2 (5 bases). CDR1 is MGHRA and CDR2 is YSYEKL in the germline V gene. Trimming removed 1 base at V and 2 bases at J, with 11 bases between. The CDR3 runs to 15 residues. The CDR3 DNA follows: TGCGCCAGCAGCCAAGGGATCTCGGGACAAGAGACCCAGTACTTC. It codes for CASSQGISGQETQYF.

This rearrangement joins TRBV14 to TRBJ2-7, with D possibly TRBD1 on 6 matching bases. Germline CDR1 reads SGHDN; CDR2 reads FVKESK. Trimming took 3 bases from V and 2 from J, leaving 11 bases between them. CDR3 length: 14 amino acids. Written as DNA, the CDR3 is TGTGCCAGCAGCCACGAGAGGGGGACCTACGAGCAGTACTTC. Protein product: CASSHERGTYEQYF.

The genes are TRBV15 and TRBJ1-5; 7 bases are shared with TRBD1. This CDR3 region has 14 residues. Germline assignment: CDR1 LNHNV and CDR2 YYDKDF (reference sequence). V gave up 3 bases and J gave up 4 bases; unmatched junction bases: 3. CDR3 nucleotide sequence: TGTGCCACCAGCAGGGGGACAGCGAATCAGCCCCAGCATTTT. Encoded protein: CATSRGTANQPQHF. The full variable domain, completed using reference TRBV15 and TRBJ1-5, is DAMVIQNPRYQVTQFGKPVTLSCSQTLNHNVMYWYQQKSSQAPKLLFHYYDKDFNNEADTPDNFQSRRPNTSFCFLDIRSPGLGDTAMYLCATSRGTANQPQHFGDGTRLSIL.

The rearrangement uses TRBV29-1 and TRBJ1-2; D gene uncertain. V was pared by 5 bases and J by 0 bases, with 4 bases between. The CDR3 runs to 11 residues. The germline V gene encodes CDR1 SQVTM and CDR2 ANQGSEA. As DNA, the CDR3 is TGCAGCGTTAATACTAACTATGGCTACACCTTC. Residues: CSVNTNYGYTF.

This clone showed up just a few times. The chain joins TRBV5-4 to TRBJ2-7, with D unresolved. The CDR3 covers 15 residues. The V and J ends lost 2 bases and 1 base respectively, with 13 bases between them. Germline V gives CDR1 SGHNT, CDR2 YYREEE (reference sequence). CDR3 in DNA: TGTGCCAGCAGCTTCCCGGGCCCCGTTTCCTACGAGCAGTACTTC. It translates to CASSFPGPVSYEQYF. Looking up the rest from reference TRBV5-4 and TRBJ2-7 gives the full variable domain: ETGVTQSPTHLIKTRGQQVTLRCSSQSGHNTVSWYQQALGQGPQFIFQYYREEENGRGNFPPRFSGLQFPNYSSELNVNALELDDSALYLCASSFPGPVSYEQYFGPGTRLTVT.

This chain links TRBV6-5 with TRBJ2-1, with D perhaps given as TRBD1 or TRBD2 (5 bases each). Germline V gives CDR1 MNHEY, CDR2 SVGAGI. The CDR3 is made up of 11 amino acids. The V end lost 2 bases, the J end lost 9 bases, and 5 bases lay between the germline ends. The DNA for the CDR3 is TGTGCCAGCAGTTACGGGGGTGAGCAGTTCTTC. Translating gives CASSYGGEQFF.

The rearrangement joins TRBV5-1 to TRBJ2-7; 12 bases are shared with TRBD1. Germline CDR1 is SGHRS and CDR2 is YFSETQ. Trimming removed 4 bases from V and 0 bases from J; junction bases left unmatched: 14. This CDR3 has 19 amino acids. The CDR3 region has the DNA TGCGCCAGCAGCCCCCAGCGGCCCTCGGGACAGGGGGCCTCCTACGAGCAGTACTTC. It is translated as CASSPQRPSGQGASYEQYF. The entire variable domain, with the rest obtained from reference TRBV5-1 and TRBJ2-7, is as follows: KAGVTQTPRYLIKTRGQQVTLSCSPISGHRSVSWYQQTPGQGLQFLFEYFSETQRNKGNFPGRFSGRQFSNSRSEMNVSTLELGDSALYLCASSPQRPSGQGASYEQYFGPGTRLTVT.

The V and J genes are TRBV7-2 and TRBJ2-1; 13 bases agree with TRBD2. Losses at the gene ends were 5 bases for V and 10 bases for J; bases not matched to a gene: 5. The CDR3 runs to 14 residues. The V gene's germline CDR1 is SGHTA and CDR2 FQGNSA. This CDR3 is CASSRTSGSEEQFF. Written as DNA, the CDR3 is TGTGCCAGCAGCCGGACTAGCGGGAGTGAGGAGCAGTTCTTC.

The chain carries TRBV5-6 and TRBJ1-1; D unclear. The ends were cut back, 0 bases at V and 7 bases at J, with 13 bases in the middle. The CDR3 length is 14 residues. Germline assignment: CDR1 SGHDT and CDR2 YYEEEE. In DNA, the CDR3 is TGTGCCAGCAGCTTGGCTAGAGACGGGATTGAAGCTTTCTTT. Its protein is CASSLARDGIEAFF.

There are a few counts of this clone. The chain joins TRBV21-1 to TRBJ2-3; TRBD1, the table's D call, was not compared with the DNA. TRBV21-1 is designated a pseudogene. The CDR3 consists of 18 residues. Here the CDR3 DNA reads TGTGCCAGCAGCATAACAGGGGGCACCATGGGAAGCACAGATACGCAGTATTTT. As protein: CASSITGGTMGSTDTQYF.

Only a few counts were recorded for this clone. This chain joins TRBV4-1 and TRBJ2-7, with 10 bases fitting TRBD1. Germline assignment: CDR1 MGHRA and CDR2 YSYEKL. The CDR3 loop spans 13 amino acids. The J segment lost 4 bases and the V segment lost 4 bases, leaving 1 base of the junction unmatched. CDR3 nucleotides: TGCGCCAGCAGCCGGGACAGGGGTTACGAGCAGTACTTC. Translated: CASSRDRGYEQYF.

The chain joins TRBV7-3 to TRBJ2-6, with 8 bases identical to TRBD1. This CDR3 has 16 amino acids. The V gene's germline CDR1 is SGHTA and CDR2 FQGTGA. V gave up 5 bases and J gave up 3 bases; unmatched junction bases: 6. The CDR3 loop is CASSVTGVYGANVLTF. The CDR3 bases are TGTGCCAGCAGCGTGACAGGGGTATATGGGGCCAACGTCCTGACTTTC.

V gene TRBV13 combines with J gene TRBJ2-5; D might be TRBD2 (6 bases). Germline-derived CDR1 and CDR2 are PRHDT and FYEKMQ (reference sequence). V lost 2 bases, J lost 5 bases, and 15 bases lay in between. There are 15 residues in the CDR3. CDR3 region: CASSLSGGASETQYF. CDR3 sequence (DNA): TGTGCCAGCAGCTTATCCGGGGGTGCGTCCGAGACCCAGTACTTC.